The 20 T cell receptor beta chains reported below all come from one sample, sequenced in a study of identical twins. TCRdb used MiXCR to reprocess the 5' RACE reads, holding one entry per CDR3 protein. The profile covers more than 200,000 distinct CDR3 sequences, with over 13% appearing a single time and 7% to 9.5% taken by the ten largest. The specimen sequenced was memory (CD45RO+) T cells sorted from blood. These receptors were obtained from a woman aged 18-29 years in good health.

This clonotype was recorded a few times. This sequence joins TRBV7-9 and TRBJ1-1; D remains ambiguous. The V end lost 4 bases, the J end lost 1 base, and 10 bases lay between the germline ends. Germline CDR1 is SEHNR and CDR2 is FQNEAQ (reference sequence). This CDR3 comprises 14 residues. CDR3 bases: TGTGCCAGCAGCTCCGAACAGCGGAACACTGAAGCTTTCTTT. Translated, it gives CASSSEQRNTEAFF.

For the CDR3, the DNA is TGCAGTGCTAGACAGGGGGATACCAACACTGAAGCTTTCTTT. As protein: CSARQGDTNTEAFF. The chain employs TRBV20-1 and TRBJ1-1, with 7 bases aligning to TRBD1. The germline CDR1 and CDR2 sequences are DFQATT and SNEGSKA (reference sequence). The CDR3 runs to 14 residues. J gave up 2 bases and V 2 bases, and 5 bases lay outside the gene matches.

The CDR3: CASTTLAGVRNEQFF. The CDR3 region has the DNA TGTGCCAGCACCACCCTAGCGGGAGTTCGGAATGAGCAGTTCTTC. The rearrangement joins TRBV7-2 to TRBJ2-1; TRBD2 matches 10 bases. J was trimmed by 7 bases and V by 7 bases; bases with no gene match: 10. The CDR3 has 15 amino acids. Per the germline V gene, CDR1 is SGHTA and CDR2 is FQGNSA.

This clonotype showed up many times. The J gene is TRBJ1-5, the V gene TRBV12-3 or TRBV12-4, with no clear D. This CDR3 has 14 residues. Trimming removed 4 bases at V and 7 bases at J, with 14 bases between. CDR3: CASSSREGGQPQHF. Written as DNA, the CDR3 is TGTGCCAGCAGTTCCCGGGAGGGTGGGCAGCCCCAGCATTTT.

J is TRBJ2-3 and V is TRBV7-2; TRBD2 matches 11 bases. The germline CDR1 and CDR2 sequences are SGHTA and FQGNSA. V lost 2 bases, J lost 7 bases, and 8 bases stayed unmatched. The CDR3 has 16 residues. CDR3 sequence (DNA): TGTGCCAGCAGCTTATTAGATAGCGGGAGGGTTTATACGCAGTATTTT. This gives the protein CASSLLDSGRVYTQYF.

This clonotype occurred a few times. The gene calls are TRBV19 and TRBJ2-4; D assignment may be TRBD1 or TRBD2 (5 bases each). V was pared by 3 bases and J by 10 bases, with 13 bases between. Germline lookup yields CDR1 LNHDA and CDR2 SQIVND (reference sequence). CDR3 size: 13 residues. The CDR3 protein is CASSIDSSGIQYF. CDR3 sequence (DNA): TGTGCCAGTAGTATCGACAGCTCGGGAATTCAGTACTTC.

This clonotype was detected a few times. V and J are TRBV27 and TRBJ2-7; 12 bases fit TRBD2. With V trimmed by 3 bases and J by 3 bases, 9 bases remained unmatched. CDR1 is MNHEY and CDR2 is SMNVEV in the germline V gene (reference sequence). There are 17 residues in the CDR3. CDR3 sequence reads: CASSFQTSGRPHYEQYF. The CDR3 DNA sequence: TGTGCCAGCAGTTTCCAGACTAGCGGGAGACCTCACTACGAGCAGTACTTC.

V usage is TRBV5-1 and J usage is TRBJ2-7; the match to TRBD2 covers 7 bases. Germline lookup yields CDR1 SGHRS and CDR2 YFSETQ. The CDR3 is 14 amino acids. V was pared by 2 bases and J by 3 bases, with 5 bases of the junction left unmatched. CDR3 in DNA: TGCGCCAGCAGCTTCGAAGCGGGAAACTACGAGCAGTACTTC. It encodes CASSFEAGNYEQYF.

V and J are TRBV7-9 and TRBJ2-3, with TRBD2 identical over 9 bases. The CDR3 contains 17 residues. Unmatched junction bases numbered 10, after V lost 4 bases and J lost 2 bases. Germline V gene lookup returns CDR1 SEHNR and CDR2 FQNEAQ (reference sequence). The CDR3 reads CASSSGSLAGVTDTQYF. CDR3 DNA: TGTGCCAGCAGCTCGGGATCCTTAGCGGGGGTCACAGATACGCAGTATTTT.

This clonotype was seen a few times. This chain connects TRBV18 to TRBJ2-7; D is ambiguous. Germline V gives CDR1 KGHSH, CDR2 LQKENI. With 4 bases removed from V and 7 bases from J, the gap between germline ends came to 14 bases. CDR3 length: 13 amino acids. CDR3 in DNA: TGTGCCAGCTCACACGGGTCCGAGGAGGAGCAGTACTTC. It yields the protein CASSHGSEEEQYF.

This clonotype turned up a few times. The chain combines TRBV10-1 with TRBJ1-1; 10 bases are shared with TRBD1. V was clipped by 6 bases and J by 5 bases; unmatched bases: 9. Germline-derived CDR1 and CDR2 are WNHNN and SYGVQD (reference sequence). The CDR3 totals 15 residues. CDR3 sequence: CASRGQGSRETEAFF. As DNA, the CDR3 is TGCGCCAGCAGGGGACAGGGGTCTAGGGAAACTGAAGCTTTCTTT.

The chain joins TRBV18 to TRBJ1-2; D is perhaps TRBD1 (5 bases). The CDR3 extends over 15 amino acids. Trimming left V 0 bases short and J 6 bases short, with 14 bases between. From germline, CDR1 is KGHSH and CDR2 LQKENI. The CDR3 reads CASSPPGGSGNGYTF. In DNA, the CDR3 is TGTGCCAGCTCACCACCGGGGGGGAGCGGTAATGGCTACACCTTC.

In its sample, this clonotype was seen many times. The chain employs TRBV6-2 or TRBV6-3 and TRBJ1-2, with D perhaps matching TRBD1 (5 bases). CDR1 and CDR2 from the germline V gene are MNHEY and SVGEGT. The germline V and J ends were trimmed by 1 base and 6 bases, with 12 bases remaining between them. The CDR3 is 14 residues long. In DNA form, the CDR3 reads TGTGCCAGCAGTTACTACGCAGGGAAGGATGGCTACACCTTC. Translated: CASSYYAGKDGYTF.

This clonotype was recorded at least ten times. V gene TRBV7-9 combines with J gene TRBJ1-4; the D is unclear. The CDR3 sequence is 12 residues long. V was shortened by 8 bases and J by 7 bases, with 11 bases between the two germline ends. Looked up from germline, CDR1 is SEHNR and CDR2 is FQNEAQ (reference sequence). CDR3 residues: CASRLNGEKLFF. In nucleotides, the CDR3 is TGTGCCAGCCGACTAAATGGTGAAAAACTGTTTTTT.

This rearrangement joins TRBV10-3 to TRBJ2-7; TRBD1 is a possible D gene (6 bases). Deletions cut 6 bases from V and 4 bases from J, with 13 bases between. The CDR3 covers 13 residues. In germline, CDR1 is ENHRY, CDR2 SYGVKD. As DNA, the CDR3 is TGTGCCATCAGCCAGACAGGAAGATACGAGCAGTACTTC. Amino acids: CAISQTGRYEQYF.

In this sample, this clonotype turned up a few times. This sequence joins TRBV6-5 and TRBJ1-2; 9 nucleotides align to TRBD1. V lost 0 bases to trimming and J lost 6 bases; unmatched junction nucleotides: 5. CDR1 MNHEY and CDR2 SVGAGI come from the germline V gene. There are 15 residues in the CDR3. CDR3 sequence: CASSYSTGGFNGYTF. CDR3 DNA: TGTGCCAGCAGTTACTCGACAGGGGGTTTTAATGGCTACACCTTC.

This clonotype appeared once. V usage is TRBV10-3 and J usage is TRBJ2-7; D might be TRBD2 (7 bases). The germline gives CDR1 ENHRY, CDR2 SYGVKD. CDR3 length: 14 residues. Between the trimmed V and J ends, which lost 2 bases and 2 bases, there was a span of 10 bases. Here the CDR3 reads CAISERGGTYEQYF. The CDR3 nucleotides are TGTGCCATCAGTGAGAGGGGGGGGACCTACGAGCAGTACTTC.

The rearrangement links TRBV9 to TRBJ2-5; TRBD2 aligns across 12 bases. The CDR3 has 16 residues. Trimming at V came to 1 base and at J to 1 base, leaving 2 bases not matched to a gene. The germline gives CDR1 SGDLS, CDR2 YYNGEE. CDR3 in amino acids: CASSVSTSGGQETQYF. As DNA, the CDR3 is TGTGCCAGCAGCGTATCGACTAGCGGGGGCCAAGAGACCCAGTACTTC.

In DNA, the CDR3 is TGTGCCTGGAGTCGTGGGAGTTGGGAGCAGTACTTC. Translating it yields CAWSRGSWEQYF. The genes are TRBV30 and TRBJ2-7, with a weak D call TRBD2 (5 bases). The CDR3 is made up of 12 amino acids. Per the germline V gene, CDR1 is GTSNPN and CDR2 is SVGIG (reference sequence). V lost 2 bases, J lost 7 bases, and 12 bases lay in between.

The rearrangement joins TRBV20-1 to TRBJ2-7; the D gene is possibly TRBD2 (6 bases). CDR1 is DFQATT and CDR2 is SNEGSKA in the germline V gene (reference sequence). The CDR3 loop spans 13 amino acids. V lost 1 base to trimming and J lost 4 bases, with 11 bases between them. CDR3 amino acids: CSARARGLYEQYF. CDR3 DNA: TGCAGTGCTAGAGCAAGGGGACTTTACGAGCAGTACTTC.